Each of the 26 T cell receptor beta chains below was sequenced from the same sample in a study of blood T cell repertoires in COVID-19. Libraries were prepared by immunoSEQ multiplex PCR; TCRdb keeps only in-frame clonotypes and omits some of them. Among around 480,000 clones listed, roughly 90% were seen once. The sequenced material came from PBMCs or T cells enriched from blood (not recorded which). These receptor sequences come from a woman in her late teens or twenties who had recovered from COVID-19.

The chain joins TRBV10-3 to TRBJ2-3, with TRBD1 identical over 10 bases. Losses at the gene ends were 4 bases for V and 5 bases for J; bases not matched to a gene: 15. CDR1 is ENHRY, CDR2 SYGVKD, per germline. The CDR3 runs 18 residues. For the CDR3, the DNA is TGTGCCATCAGTGTGAACAGGTTGACAGGGGGCGGTGAAGATACGCAGTATTTT. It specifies CAISVNRLTGGGEDTQYF.

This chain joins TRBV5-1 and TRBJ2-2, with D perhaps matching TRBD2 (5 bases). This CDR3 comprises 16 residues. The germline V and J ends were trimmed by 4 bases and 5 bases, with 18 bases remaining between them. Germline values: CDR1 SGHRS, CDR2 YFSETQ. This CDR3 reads CASSPRWSSVTGELFF. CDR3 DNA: TGCGCCAGCAGCCCACGCTGGAGTAGCGTGACCGGGGAGCTGTTTTTT. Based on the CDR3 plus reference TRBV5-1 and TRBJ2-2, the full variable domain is KAGVTQTPRYLIKTRGQQVTLSCSPISGHRSVSWYQQTPGQGLQFLFEYFSETQRNKGNFPGRFSGRQFSNSRSEMNVSTLELGDSALYLCASSPRWSSVTGELFFGEGSRLTVL.

The DNA of the CDR3 is TGTGCCAGTAGGGGGTCCGGGGGTCCTGATCAGCCCCAGCATTTT. Amino acids: CASRGSGGPDQPQHF. This chain links TRBV19 with TRBJ1-5, with a tentative D call TRBD1 (5 bases). This CDR3 spans 15 amino acids. Germline V lookup: CDR1 LNHDA, CDR2 SQIVND (reference sequence). The ends were cut back, 6 bases at V and 5 bases at J, with 17 bases in the middle.

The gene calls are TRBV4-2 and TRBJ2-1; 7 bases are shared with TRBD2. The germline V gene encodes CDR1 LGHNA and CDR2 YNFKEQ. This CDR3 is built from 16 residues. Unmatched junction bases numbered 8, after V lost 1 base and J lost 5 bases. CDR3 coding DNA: TGTGCCAGCAGCCAAGTGGGAGCGGGGCCGAACAATGAGCAGTTCTTC. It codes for CASSQVGAGPNNEQFF.

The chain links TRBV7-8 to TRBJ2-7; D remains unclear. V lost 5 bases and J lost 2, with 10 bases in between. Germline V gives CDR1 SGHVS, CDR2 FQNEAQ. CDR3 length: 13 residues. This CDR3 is CASSPARTYEQYF. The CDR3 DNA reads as TGTGCCAGCAGCCCGGCTAGAACCTACGAGCAGTACTTC.

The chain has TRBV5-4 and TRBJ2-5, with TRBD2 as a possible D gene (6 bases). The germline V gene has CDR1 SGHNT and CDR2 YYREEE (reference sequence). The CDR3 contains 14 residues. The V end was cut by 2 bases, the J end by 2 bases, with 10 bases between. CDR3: CASSFHAGQETQYF. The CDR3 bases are TGTGCCAGCAGCTTCCACGCGGGGCAAGAGACCCAGTACTTC.

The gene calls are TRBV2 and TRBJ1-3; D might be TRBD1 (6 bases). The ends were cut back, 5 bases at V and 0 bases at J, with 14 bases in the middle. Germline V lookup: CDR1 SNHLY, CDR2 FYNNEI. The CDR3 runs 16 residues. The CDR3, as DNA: TGTGCCAGCAGTCAGAACAGGGCTTCCTCTGGAAACACCATATATTTT. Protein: CASSQNRASSGNTIYF.

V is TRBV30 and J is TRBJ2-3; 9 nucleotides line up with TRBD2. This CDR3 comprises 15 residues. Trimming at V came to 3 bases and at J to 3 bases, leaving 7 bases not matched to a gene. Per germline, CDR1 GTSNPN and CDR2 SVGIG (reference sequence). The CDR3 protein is CAWSDGRGGTDTQYF. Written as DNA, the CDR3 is TGTGCCTGGAGCGACGGGCGGGGGGGGACAGATACGCAGTATTTT.

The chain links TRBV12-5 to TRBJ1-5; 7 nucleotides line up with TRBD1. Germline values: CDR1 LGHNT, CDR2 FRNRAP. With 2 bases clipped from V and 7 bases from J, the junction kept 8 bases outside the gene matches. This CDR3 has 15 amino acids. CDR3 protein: CASGLSPTGNQPQHF. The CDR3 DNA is TGTGCTAGTGGTTTGTCACCGACAGGGAACCAGCCCCAGCATTTT.

CDR3 nucleotide sequence: TGTGCCAGCAGCCGGGTCAGGGCGTGGGAGCAGTACTTC. This translates into CASSRVRAWEQYF. The rearrangement joins TRBV27 to TRBJ2-7; perhaps TRBD1 as D (5 bases). Germline V gene sequence: CDR1 MNHEY, CDR2 SMNVEV (reference sequence). The CDR3 loop spans 13 amino acids. V was clipped by 6 bases and J by 7 bases, with 16 bases between them.

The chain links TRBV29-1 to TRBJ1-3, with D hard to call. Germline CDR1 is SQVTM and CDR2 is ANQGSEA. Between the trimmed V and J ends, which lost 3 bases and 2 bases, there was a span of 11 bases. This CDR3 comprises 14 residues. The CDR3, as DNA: TGCAGCGTTGAGTTCTCGTCAGCTGGAAACACCATATATTTT. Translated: CSVEFSSAGNTIYF.

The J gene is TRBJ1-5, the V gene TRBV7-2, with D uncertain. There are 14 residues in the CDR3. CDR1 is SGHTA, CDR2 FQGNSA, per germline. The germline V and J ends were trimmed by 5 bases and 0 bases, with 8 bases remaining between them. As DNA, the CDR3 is TGTGCCAGCAGCGAACAGTATAGCAATCAGCCCCAGCATTTT. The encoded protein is CASSEQYSNQPQHF.

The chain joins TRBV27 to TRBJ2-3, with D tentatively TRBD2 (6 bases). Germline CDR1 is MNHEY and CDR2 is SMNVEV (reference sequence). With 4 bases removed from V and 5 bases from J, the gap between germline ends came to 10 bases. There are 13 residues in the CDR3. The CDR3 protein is CASSYGGGDTQYF. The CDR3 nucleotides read TGTGCCAGCAGTTACGGGGGTGGAGATACGCAGTATTTT.

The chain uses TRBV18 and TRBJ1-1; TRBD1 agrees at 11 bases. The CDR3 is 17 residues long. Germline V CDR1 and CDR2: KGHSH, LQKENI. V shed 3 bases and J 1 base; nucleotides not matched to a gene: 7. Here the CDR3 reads CASSPSGTGGTNTEAFF. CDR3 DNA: TGTGCCAGCTCACCCTCCGGGACAGGGGGGACGAACACTGAAGCTTTCTTT.

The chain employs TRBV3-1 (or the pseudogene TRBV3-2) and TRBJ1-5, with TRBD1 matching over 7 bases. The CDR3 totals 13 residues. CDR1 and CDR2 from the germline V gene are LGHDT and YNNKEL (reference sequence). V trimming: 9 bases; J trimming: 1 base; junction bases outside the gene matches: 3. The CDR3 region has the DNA TGTGCCAGTCAACAGGGGAGCAATCAGCCCCAGCATTTT. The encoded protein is CASQQGSNQPQHF.

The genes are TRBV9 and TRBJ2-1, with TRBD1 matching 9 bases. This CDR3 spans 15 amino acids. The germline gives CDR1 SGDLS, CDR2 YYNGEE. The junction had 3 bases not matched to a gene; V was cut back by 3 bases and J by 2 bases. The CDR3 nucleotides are TGTGCCAGCAGCGAGGGGACAGGGACCTACAATGAGCAGTTCTTC. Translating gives CASSEGTGTYNEQFF.

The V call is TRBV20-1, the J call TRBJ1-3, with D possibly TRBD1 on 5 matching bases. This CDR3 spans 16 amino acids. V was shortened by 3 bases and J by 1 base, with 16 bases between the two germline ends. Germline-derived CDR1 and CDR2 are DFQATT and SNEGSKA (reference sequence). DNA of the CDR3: TGCAGTGCTAGTACCTCAGGGAGGGGATCTGGAAACACCATATATTTT. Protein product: CSASTSGRGSGNTIYF.

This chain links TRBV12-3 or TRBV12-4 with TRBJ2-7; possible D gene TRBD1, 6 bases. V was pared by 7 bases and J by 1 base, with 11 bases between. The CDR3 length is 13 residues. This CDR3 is CASTMDSSYEQYF. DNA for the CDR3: TGTGCCAGCACTATGGACAGTTCCTACGAGCAGTACTTC.

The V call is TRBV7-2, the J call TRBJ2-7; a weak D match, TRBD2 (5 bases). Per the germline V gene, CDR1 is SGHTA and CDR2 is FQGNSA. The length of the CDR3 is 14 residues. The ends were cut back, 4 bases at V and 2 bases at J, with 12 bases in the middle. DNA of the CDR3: TGTGCCAGCAGCTCGGCGGGCAGCCCCTACGAGCAGTACTTC. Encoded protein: CASSSAGSPYEQYF.

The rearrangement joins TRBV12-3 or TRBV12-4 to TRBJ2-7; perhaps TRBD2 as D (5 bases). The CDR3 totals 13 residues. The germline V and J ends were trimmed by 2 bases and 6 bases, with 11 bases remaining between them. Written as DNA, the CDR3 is TGTGCCAGCAGTTTACCGGGATGGGGCGAGCAGTACTTC. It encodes CASSLPGWGEQYF.

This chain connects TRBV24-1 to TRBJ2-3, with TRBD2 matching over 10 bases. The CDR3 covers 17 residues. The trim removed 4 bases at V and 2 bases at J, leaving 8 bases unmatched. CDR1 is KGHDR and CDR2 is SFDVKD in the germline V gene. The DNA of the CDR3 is TGTGCCACCAGTGAGAAAAGGACTAGCGGTTTCACAGATACGCAGTATTTT. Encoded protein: CATSEKRTSGFTDTQYF.

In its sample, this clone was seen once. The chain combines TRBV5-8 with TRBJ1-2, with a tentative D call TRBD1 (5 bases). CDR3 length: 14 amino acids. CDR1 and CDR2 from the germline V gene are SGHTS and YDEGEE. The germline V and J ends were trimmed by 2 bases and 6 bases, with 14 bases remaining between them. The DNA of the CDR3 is TGTGCCAGCAGCTTAGCCAGGGTGATGGATGGCTACACCTTC. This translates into CASSLARVMDGYTF.

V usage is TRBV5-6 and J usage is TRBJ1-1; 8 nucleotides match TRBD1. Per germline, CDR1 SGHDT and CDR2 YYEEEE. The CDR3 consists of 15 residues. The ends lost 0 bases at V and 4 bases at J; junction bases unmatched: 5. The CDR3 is CASSLVDRDSTEAFF. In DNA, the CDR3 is TGTGCCAGCAGCTTGGTGGACAGGGATAGCACTGAAGCTTTCTTT.

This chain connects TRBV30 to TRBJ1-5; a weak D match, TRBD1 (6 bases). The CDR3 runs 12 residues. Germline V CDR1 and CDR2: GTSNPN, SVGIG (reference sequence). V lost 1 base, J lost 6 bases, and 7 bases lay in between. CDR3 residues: CAWSEGGQPQHF. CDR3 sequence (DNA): TGTGCCTGGAGTGAAGGGGGTCAGCCCCAGCATTTT.

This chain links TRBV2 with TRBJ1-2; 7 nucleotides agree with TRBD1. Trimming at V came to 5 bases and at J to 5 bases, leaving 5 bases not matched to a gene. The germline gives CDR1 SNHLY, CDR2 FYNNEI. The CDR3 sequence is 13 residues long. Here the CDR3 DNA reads TGTGCCAGCAGTCCTCCGGGACAGTATGGCTACACCTTC. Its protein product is CASSPPGQYGYTF. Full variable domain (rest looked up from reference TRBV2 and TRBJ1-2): EPEVTQTPSHQVTQMGQEVILRCVPISNHLYFYWYRQILGQKVEFLVSFYNNEISEKSEIFDDQFSVERPDGSNFTLKIRSTKLEDSAMYFCASSPPGQYGYTFGSGTRLTVV.

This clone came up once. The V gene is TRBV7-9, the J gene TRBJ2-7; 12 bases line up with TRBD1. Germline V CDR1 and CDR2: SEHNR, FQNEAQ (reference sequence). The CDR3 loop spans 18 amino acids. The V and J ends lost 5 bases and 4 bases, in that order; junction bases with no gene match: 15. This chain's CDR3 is CASSPFRPGTGGRYEQYF. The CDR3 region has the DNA TGTGCCAGCAGCCCTTTCCGTCCTGGGACAGGGGGCAGGTACGAGCAGTACTTC. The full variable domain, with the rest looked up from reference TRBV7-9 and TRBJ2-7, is DTGVSQNPRHKITKRGQNVTFRCDPISEHNRLYWYRQTLGQGPEFLTYFQNEAQLEKSRLLSDRFSAERPKGSFSTLEIQRTEQGDSAMYLCASSPFRPGTGGRYEQYFGPGTRLTVT.